The 19 T cell receptor beta chains given below trace back to one sample, sequenced in a study of T cell changes during pregnancy in multiple sclerosis. Using immunoSEQ multiplex PCR, the repertoire was profiled, and TCRdb retains in-frame clones only, with some absent. The sample shows tens of thousands of clones, under 95% of them seen only once. Sequencing used CD4+ T cells from peripheral blood mononuclear cells, obtained in the third trimester of pregnancy. The receptors derive from a female donor with multiple sclerosis, enrolled in a pregnancy study.

The chain joins TRBV28 to TRBJ1-1; unclear D gene. V lost 6 bases and J 7 bases, leaving 9 bases between the germline ends. This CDR3 has 11 amino acids. CDR1 and CDR2 (germline): MDHEN, SYDVKM. Here the CDR3 reads CASRASGEAFF. The CDR3 DNA is TGTGCCAGCAGGGCCTCGGGTGAAGCTTTCTTT.

The chain uses TRBV25-1 and TRBJ1-1; possibly TRBD1 for D (6 bases). This CDR3 has 16 residues. V dropped 3 bases and J dropped 5 bases, with 19 bases sitting between them. The germline V gene encodes CDR1 MGHDK and CDR2 SYGVNS. CDR3 residues: CASSEETGDERTEAFF. DNA for the CDR3: TGTGCCAGCAGTGAGGAGACAGGTGATGAACGGACTGAAGCTTTCTTT. Full variable domain (missing parts from reference TRBV25-1 and TRBJ1-1): EADIYQTPRYLVIGTGKKITLECSQTMGHDKMYWYQQDPGMELHLIHYSYGVNSTEKGDLSSESTVSRIRTEHFPLTLESARPSHTSQYLCASSEETGDERTEAFFGQGTRLTVV.

The chain has TRBV4-1 and TRBJ1-4; TRBD1 might be the D (5 bases). Germline-derived CDR1 and CDR2 are MGHRA and YSYEKL. The germline V and J ends were trimmed by 2 bases and 13 bases, with 14 bases remaining between them. There are 13 residues in the CDR3. The DNA of the CDR3 is TGCGCCAGCAGCCAATTGATGGGGGAGGCACTGTTTTTT. Amino acids: CASSQLMGEALFF.

The chain links TRBV6-1 to TRBJ2-5; 14 bases map to TRBD2. This CDR3 has 18 amino acids. Germline V gene data show CDR1 as MNHNS and CDR2 as SASEGT. J gave up 4 bases and V 3 bases, and 10 bases lay outside the gene matches. CDR3 region: CASSDGLAGGPVGETQYF. The CDR3 region has the DNA TGTGCCAGCAGTGACGGACTAGCGGGGGGCCCGGTTGGAGAGACCCAGTACTTC.

The rearrangement links TRBV27 to TRBJ1-5; D is unclear. Trimming shortened V by 3 bases and J by 4 bases, and 10 bases separated the two germline ends. The CDR3 has 14 amino acids. CDR1 is MNHEY and CDR2 is SMNVEV in the germline V gene (reference sequence). For the CDR3, the DNA is TGTGCCAGCAGTTTCTCTTCTGTGAATCAGCCCCAGCATTTT. It translates to CASSFSSVNQPQHF.

The chain uses TRBV4-2 and TRBJ2-2, with D tentatively TRBD2 (7 bases). Looked up from germline, CDR1 is LGHNA and CDR2 is YNFKEQ. The germline V and J ends were trimmed by 0 bases and 6 bases, with 17 bases remaining between them. The CDR3 runs 17 residues. The CDR3 DNA reads TGTGCCAGCAGCCAAGATGAGGGGGGGGTAGGTGCCGGGGAGCTGTTTTTT. Translation gives CASSQDEGGVGAGELFF.

The V and J genes are TRBV7-2 and TRBJ1-2; unclear D gene. The length of the CDR3 is 13 residues. Trimming left V 6 bases short and J 0 bases short, with 8 bases between. Germline CDR1 and CDR2: SGHTA and FQGNSA. The chain's CDR3 is CASSFGANYGYTF. CDR3 DNA: TGTGCCAGCAGTTTCGGGGCTAACTATGGCTACACCTTC.

J is TRBJ1-1 and V is TRBV6-5; tentatively, D is TRBD1 (5 bases). Germline V CDR1 and CDR2: MNHEY, SVGAGI. CDR3 length equals 15 residues. V dropped 0 bases and J dropped 4 bases, with 12 bases sitting between them. The CDR3 DNA reads as TGTGCCAGCAGTTACTCCCGTCGGGGGAGCACTGAAGCTTTCTTT. The encoded protein is CASSYSRRGSTEAFF.

Only one count was recorded for this clone. The rearrangement uses TRBV29-1 and TRBJ2-3, with a tentative D call TRBD2 (6 bases). Trimming took 7 bases from V and 7 from J, leaving 12 bases between them. The CDR3 covers 11 residues. Germline CDR1 SQVTM, CDR2 ANQGSEA. The CDR3 bases are TGCAGCGGACTAGGGGAGAATACGCAGTATTTT. Amino acids: CSGLGENTQYF.

The V call is TRBV5-1, the J call TRBJ1-1; D call uncertain. Trimming left V 0 bases short and J 2 bases short, with 8 bases between. Germline V lookup: CDR1 SGHRS, CDR2 YFSETQ. The CDR3 length is 14 residues. The CDR3: CASSLVGSNTEAFF. DNA of the CDR3: TGCGCCAGCAGCTTGGTTGGGAGTAACACTGAAGCTTTCTTT.

The gene calls are TRBV7-3 and TRBJ2-7; 8 bases line up with TRBD1. The junction had 9 bases not matched to a gene; V was cut back by 3 bases and J by 5 bases. Germline assignment: CDR1 SGHTA and CDR2 FQGTGA. The CDR3 runs to 15 residues. The CDR3 DNA reads as TGTGCCAGCAGCTTCGGGACAGGCAGGTCGGACGAGCAGTACTTC. The encoded protein is CASSFGTGRSDEQYF.

This clone showed up just once. The gene calls are TRBV6-6 and TRBJ1-5, with D possibly being TRBD1 (6 bases). Between the trimmed V and J ends, which lost 2 bases and 1 base, there was a span of 6 bases. The germline V gene has CDR1 MNHNY and CDR2 SVGAGI (reference sequence). CDR3 length: 14 amino acids. CDR3 sequence reads: CASSYQGSNQPQHF. The CDR3, as DNA: TGTGCCAGCAGTTACCAGGGGAGCAATCAGCCCCAGCATTTT.

The rearrangement links TRBV19 to TRBJ2-3, with TRBD1 matching 8 bases. Trimming took 3 bases from V and 1 from J; bases not matched to a gene: 0. The CDR3 is 14 amino acids. CDR1 and CDR2 (germline): LNHDA, SQIVND (reference sequence). CDR3: CASSIRGRTDTQYF. For the CDR3, the DNA is TGTGCCAGTAGTATCAGGGGGCGCACAGATACGCAGTATTTT.

This clone was seen only once. The rearrangement joins TRBV7-7 to TRBJ2-1, with 13 bases matching TRBD2. V trimming: 0 bases; J trimming: 8 bases; junction bases outside the gene matches: 4. The V gene's germline CDR1 is SSHAT and CDR2 FNYEAQ (reference sequence). The length of the CDR3 is 16 residues. The CDR3 loop reads CASSLAGLAGVDEQFF. CDR3 nucleotide sequence: TGTGCCAGCAGCTTAGCCGGACTAGCGGGAGTAGATGAGCAGTTCTTC.

The chain joins TRBV6-1 to TRBJ1-6, with 8 bases aligning to TRBD1. V shed 7 bases and J 7 bases; nucleotides not matched to a gene: 6. CDR1 is MNHNS and CDR2 is SASEGT in the germline V gene. The CDR3 sequence is 14 residues long. The CDR3, as DNA: TGTGCCAGCAAAGGGACAGGTGGCAATTCACCCCTCCACTTT. Protein product: CASKGTGGNSPLHF.

The V gene is TRBV5-1, the J gene TRBJ2-1; 9 bases line up with TRBD1. The germline V gene encodes CDR1 SGHRS and CDR2 YFSETQ. V shed 4 bases, J shed 5 bases, and the junction held 7 bases outside the gene matches. This CDR3 has 15 residues. The CDR3 protein is CASSPHRGQDNEQFF. CDR3 bases: TGCGCCAGCAGCCCCCACAGGGGGCAGGACAATGAGCAGTTCTTC.

The rearrangement joins TRBV6-1 to TRBJ2-1; TRBD2 matches 9 bases. CDR1 and CDR2 (germline): MNHNS, SASEGT. With 1 base clipped from V and 7 bases from J, the junction kept 5 bases outside the gene matches. This CDR3 has 15 residues. The CDR3 DNA reads as TGTGCCAGCAGTGAAGTCGCGGGAGGGGGGAATGAGCAGTTCTTC. Translated: CASSEVAGGGNEQFF.

The rearrangement uses TRBV7-9 and TRBJ1-2, with TRBD1 matching over 7 bases. The CDR3 has 16 amino acids. Germline V gene data show CDR1 as SEHNR and CDR2 as FQNEAQ (reference sequence). J was trimmed by 0 bases and V by 5 bases; bases with no gene match: 9. CDR3 DNA: TGTGCCAGCAGCCCAGACAGGGTACCCACTAACTATGGCTACACCTTC. Residues: CASSPDRVPTNYGYTF.

The J gene is TRBJ1-4, the V gene TRBV28; 9 bases line up with TRBD1. The V and J ends lost 7 bases and 8 bases, in that order; junction bases with no gene match: 8. CDR3 size: 14 residues. From germline, CDR1 is MDHEN and CDR2 SYDVKM. CDR3 nucleotides: TGTGCCAGCACCGCACAGGGGGCAGGAGAAAAACTGTTTTTT. This gives the protein CASTAQGAGEKLFF.